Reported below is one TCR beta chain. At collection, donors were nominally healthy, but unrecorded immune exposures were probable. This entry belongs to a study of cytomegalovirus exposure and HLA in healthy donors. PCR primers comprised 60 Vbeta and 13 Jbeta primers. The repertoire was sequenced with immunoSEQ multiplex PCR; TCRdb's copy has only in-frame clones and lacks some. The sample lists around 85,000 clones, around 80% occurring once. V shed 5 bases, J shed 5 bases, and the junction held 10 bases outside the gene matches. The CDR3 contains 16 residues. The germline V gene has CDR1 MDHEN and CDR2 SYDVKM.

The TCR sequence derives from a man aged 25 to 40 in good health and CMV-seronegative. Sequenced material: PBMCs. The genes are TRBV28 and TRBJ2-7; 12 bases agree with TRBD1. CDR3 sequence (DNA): TGTGCCAGCAGTACCGCCGGGACAGGGGGCATAAACGAGCAGTACTTC. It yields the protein CASSTAGTGGINEQYF.